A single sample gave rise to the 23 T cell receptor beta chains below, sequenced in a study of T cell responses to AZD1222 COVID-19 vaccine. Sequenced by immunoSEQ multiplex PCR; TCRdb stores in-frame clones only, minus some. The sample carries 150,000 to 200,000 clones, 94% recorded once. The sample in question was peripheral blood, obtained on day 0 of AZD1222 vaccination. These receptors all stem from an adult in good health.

CDR3 loop: CASSRMADQPQHF. The DNA for the CDR3 is TGTGCCAGCAGCCGAATGGCAGATCAGCCCCAGCATTTT. This chain uses TRBV28 with TRBJ1-5, with no clear D. The germline gives CDR1 MDHEN, CDR2 SYDVKM. The V end was cut by 6 bases, the J end by 5 bases, with 11 bases between. The CDR3 totals 13 residues.

CDR3 residues: CASSVGAHTTNTEAFF. In DNA, the CDR3 is TGTGCCAGCAGCGTAGGAGCCCACACCACGAACACTGAAGCTTTCTTT. V is TRBV9 and J is TRBJ1-1; the D is unclear. The CDR3 extends over 16 amino acids. Germline V lookup: CDR1 SGDLS, CDR2 YYNGEE. V was cut by 0 bases and J by 1 base, with 13 bases left in between.

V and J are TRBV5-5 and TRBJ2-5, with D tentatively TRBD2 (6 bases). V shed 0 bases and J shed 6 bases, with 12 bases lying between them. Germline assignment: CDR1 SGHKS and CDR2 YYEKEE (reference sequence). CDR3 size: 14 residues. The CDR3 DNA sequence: TGTGCCAGCAGCTTGGTTTGGGGGGAAAAGACCCAGTACTTC. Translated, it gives CASSLVWGEKTQYF. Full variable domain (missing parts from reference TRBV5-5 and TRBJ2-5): DAGVTQSPTHLIKTRGQQVTLRCSPISGHKSVSWYQQVLGQGPQFIFQYYEKEERGRGNFPDRFSARQFPNYSSELNVNALLLGDSALYLCASSLVWGEKTQYFGPGTRLLVL.

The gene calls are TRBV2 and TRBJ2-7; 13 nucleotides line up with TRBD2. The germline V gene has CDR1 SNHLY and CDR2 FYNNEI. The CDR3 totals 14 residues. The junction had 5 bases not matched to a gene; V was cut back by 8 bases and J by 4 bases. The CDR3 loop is CASRLAGGFYEQYF. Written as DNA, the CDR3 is TGTGCCAGCCGACTAGCGGGAGGATTTTACGAGCAGTACTTC.

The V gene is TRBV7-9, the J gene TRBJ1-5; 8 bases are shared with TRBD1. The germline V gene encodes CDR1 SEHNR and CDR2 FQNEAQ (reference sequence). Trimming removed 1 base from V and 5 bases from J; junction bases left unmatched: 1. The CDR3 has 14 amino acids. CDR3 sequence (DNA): TGTGCCAGCAGCTTAGGGGACAGGTATCAGCCCCAGCATTTT. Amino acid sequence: CASSLGDRYQPQHF.

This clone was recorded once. The CDR3 nucleotides read TGTGCCACCTCCGCGGTCACAACTAATGAAAAACTGTTTTTT. Amino acids: CATSAVTTNEKLFF. The rearrangement joins TRBV2 to TRBJ1-4, with D unclear. The CDR3 is 14 residues long. Germline lookup yields CDR1 SNHLY and CDR2 FYNNEI. The V and J ends lost 10 bases and 0 bases respectively, with 12 bases between them.

The CDR3 region is CASSPTSGTYNEQFF. The CDR3 DNA reads TGTGCCAGCAGCCCGACTAGCGGGACCTACAATGAGCAGTTCTTC. V usage is TRBV7-2 and J usage is TRBJ2-1, with 11 bases aligning to TRBD2. The CDR3 length is 15 residues. The V gene's germline CDR1 is SGHTA and CDR2 FQGNSA. V lost 5 bases, J lost 2 bases, and 2 bases stayed unmatched.

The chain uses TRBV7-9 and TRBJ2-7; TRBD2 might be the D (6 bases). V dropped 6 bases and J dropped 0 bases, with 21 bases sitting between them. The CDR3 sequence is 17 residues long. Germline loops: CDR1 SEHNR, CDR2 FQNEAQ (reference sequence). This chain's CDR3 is CASSPTPLGLSSYEQYF. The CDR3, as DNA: TGTGCCAGCAGTCCTACCCCCCTTGGACTAAGCTCCTACGAGCAGTACTTC.

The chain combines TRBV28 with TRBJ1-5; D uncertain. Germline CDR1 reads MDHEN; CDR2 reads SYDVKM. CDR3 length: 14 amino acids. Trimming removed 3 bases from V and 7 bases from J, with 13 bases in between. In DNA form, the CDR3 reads TGTGCCAGCAGTTTGAACGGGGTCGAGCAGCCCCAGCATTTT. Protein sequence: CASSLNGVEQPQHF.

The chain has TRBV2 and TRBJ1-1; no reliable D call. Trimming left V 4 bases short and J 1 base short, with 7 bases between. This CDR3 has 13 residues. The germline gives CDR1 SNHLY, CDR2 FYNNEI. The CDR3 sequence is CASSGEQNTEAFF. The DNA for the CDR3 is TGTGCCAGCAGTGGGGAGCAGAACACTGAAGCTTTCTTT.

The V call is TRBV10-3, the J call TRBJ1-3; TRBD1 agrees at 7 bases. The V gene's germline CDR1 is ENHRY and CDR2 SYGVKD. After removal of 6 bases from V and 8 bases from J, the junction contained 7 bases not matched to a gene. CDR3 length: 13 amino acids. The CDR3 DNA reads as TGTGCCATCAGCGACAGGGTGAGGGACACCATATATTTT. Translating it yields CAISDRVRDTIYF.

CDR3 sequence reads: CASSLLPGQDSYEQYF. In DNA, the CDR3 is TGTGCCAGCAGCTTATTACCGGGACAGGACTCCTACGAGCAGTACTTC. The V gene is TRBV5-8, the J gene TRBJ2-7, with 8 bases matching TRBD1. From germline, CDR1 is SGHTS and CDR2 YDEGEE. The CDR3 has 16 amino acids. The V and J ends lost 2 bases and 0 bases, in that order; junction bases with no gene match: 7.

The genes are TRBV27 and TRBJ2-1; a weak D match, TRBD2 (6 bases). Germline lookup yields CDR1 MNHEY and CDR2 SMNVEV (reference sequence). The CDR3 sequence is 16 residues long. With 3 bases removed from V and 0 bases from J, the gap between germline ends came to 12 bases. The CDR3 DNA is TGTGCCAGCAGTTTCGTGCAGACTAGCTCCTACAATGAGCAGTTCTTC. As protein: CASSFVQTSSYNEQFF.

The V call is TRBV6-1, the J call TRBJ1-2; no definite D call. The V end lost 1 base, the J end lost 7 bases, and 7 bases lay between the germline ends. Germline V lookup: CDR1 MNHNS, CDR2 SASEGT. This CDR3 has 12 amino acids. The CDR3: CASSEGTSGYTF. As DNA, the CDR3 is TGTGCCAGCAGTGAAGGAACTAGTGGCTACACCTTC.

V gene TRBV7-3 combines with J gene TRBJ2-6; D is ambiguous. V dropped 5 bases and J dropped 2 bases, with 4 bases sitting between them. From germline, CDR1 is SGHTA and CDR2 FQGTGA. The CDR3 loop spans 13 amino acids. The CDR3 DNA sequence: TGTGCCAGCAGCCAAGCTGGGGCCAACGTCCTGACTTTC. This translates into CASSQAGANVLTF.

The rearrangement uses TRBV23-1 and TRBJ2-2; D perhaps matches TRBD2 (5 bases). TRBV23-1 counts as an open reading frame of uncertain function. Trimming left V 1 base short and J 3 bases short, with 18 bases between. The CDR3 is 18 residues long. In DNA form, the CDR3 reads TGCGCCAGCAGTCAATTGGGCGGGTTGTCTTCGCACACCGGGGAGCTGTTTTTT. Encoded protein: CASSQLGGLSSHTGELFF.

CDR3 nucleotide sequence: TGCGCCAGCAGCCTTGATGCAGAGACCCAGTACTTC. Its translation is CASSLDAETQYF. The J gene is TRBJ2-5, the V gene TRBV5-1; no reliable D call. CDR1 is SGHRS and CDR2 is YFSETQ in the germline V gene. The CDR3 has 12 residues. Trimming took 4 bases from V and 4 from J, leaving 8 bases between them.

The CDR3 DNA reads TGTGCCAGCAGCTTGTCCCGGGCCCGTGGCTACACCTTC. Translated: CASSLSRARGYTF. The chain joins TRBV5-5 to TRBJ1-2; no reliable D call. V dropped 1 base and J dropped 7 bases, with 11 bases sitting between them. This CDR3 comprises 13 residues. Per germline, CDR1 SGHKS and CDR2 YYEKEE (reference sequence). The whole variable domain, filled in from reference TRBV5-5 and TRBJ1-2, reads DAGVTQSPTHLIKTRGQQVTLRCSPISGHKSVSWYQQVLGQGPQFIFQYYEKEERGRGNFPDRFSARQFPNYSSELNVNALLLGDSALYLCASSLSRARGYTFGSGTRLTVV.

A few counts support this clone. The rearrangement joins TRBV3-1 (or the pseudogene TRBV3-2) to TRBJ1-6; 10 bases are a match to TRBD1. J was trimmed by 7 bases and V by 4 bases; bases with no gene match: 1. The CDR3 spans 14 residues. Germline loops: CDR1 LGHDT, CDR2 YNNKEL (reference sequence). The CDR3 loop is CASSPGQGNSPLHF. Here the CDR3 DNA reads TGTGCCAGCAGCCCGGGACAGGGGAATTCACCCCTCCACTTT.

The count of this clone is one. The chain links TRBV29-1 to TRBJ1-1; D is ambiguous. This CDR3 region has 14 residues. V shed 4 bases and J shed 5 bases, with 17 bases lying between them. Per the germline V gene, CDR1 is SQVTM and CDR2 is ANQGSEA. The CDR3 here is CSVVVRVGGTEAFF. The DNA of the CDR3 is TGCAGCGTTGTAGTTCGGGTGGGAGGGACTGAAGCTTTCTTT.

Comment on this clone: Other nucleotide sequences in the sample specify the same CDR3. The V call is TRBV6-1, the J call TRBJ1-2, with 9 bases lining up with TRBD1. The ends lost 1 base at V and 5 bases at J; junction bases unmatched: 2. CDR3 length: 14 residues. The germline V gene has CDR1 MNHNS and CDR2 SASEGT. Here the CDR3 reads CASSEEQGAYGYTF. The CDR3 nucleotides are TGTGCCAGCAGTGAAGAACAGGGGGCGTATGGCTACACCTTC.

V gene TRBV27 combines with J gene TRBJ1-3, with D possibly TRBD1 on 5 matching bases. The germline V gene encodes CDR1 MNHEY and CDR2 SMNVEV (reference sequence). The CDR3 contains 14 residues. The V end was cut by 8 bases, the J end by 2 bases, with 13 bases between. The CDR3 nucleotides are TGTGCCAGCCGGGCATTGGGGGCTGGAAACACCATATATTTT. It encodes CASRALGAGNTIYF.

CDR3 amino acids: CASSIGAHSPLHF. CDR3 coding DNA: TGTGCCAGTAGTATCGGGGCTCATTCACCCCTCCACTTT. The V gene is TRBV19, the J gene TRBJ1-6; possibly TRBD1 for D (5 bases). The CDR3 length is 13 residues. Trimming stripped 3 bases from V and 8 bases from J, with 8 bases between. Germline V gene lookup returns CDR1 LNHDA and CDR2 SQIVND (reference sequence).